These 3 T cell receptor beta chains originate from one sample sequenced in a study of T-cell reconstitution after alpha-beta-depleted transplantation in children. Library preparation (for TCRbeta) was performed with unique molecular identifiers. TCRdb analysed the PCR reads with MiXCR anew, one entry per CDR3 protein. The sample consists of about 610,000 distinct CDR3 sequences, 8% to 11% of them appearing once. Specimen: PBMCs from the stem cell graft donor, collected from the stem cell graft. The receptors here all came from a human donor who donated a stem cell graft to a child with acute myeloid leukemia.

Only a few counts were recorded for this clonotype. The chain employs TRBV5-1 and TRBJ2-1, with TRBD2 matching 15 bases. The CDR3 covers 18 residues. Germline V lookup: CDR1 SGHRS, CDR2 YFSETQ. V dropped 3 bases and J dropped 2; count of bases not matched to a gene: 6. Here the CDR3 reads CASSSGLAGGFTYNEQFF. The CDR3 DNA follows: TGCGCCAGCAGCTCCGGACTAGCGGGAGGGTTCACCTACAATGAGCAGTTCTTC.

This clonotype was observed a few times. The chain is built from TRBV20-1 and TRBJ2-5; the D is unclear. The germline V and J ends were trimmed by 2 bases and 4 bases, with 5 bases remaining between them. From germline, CDR1 is DFQATT and CDR2 SNEGSKA (reference sequence). The CDR3 spans 11 residues. The CDR3 protein is CSARWVETQYF. The CDR3 DNA is TGCAGTGCTAGATGGGTAGAGACCCAGTACTTC.

The chain couples TRBV4-3 to TRBJ1-2; TRBD1 aligns across 7 bases. CDR3 size: 15 residues. Germline V gene lookup returns CDR1 LGHNA and CDR2 YSLEER. The J segment lost 9 bases and the V segment lost 0 bases, leaving 10 bases of the junction unmatched. The CDR3 DNA follows: TGCGCCAGCAGCCAAGAGCCCCTCGGACAGGACAGCTACACCTTC. Translation: CASSQEPLGQDSYTF.